This TCR beta chain was recorded in a study of identical twins. The study, taken as a whole, reports: Cord blood beta clonotypes present at high abundance carried fewer insertions; no such pattern appeared in memory repertoires.

CDR3 length equals 15 residues. Germline V gene lookup returns CDR1 SQVTM and CDR2 ANQGSEA. Trimming took off 2 bases at V and 0 bases at J, with 12 bases between the two ends. Each cDNA held unique molecular identifiers, and template switching gave it a universal primer site. TCRdb ran MiXCR on the 5' RACE reads and lists one entry per CDR3 protein. The sample records 650,000 to 800,000 distinct CDR3 sequences, 8.6% being singletons. This clonotype appeared many times. Its antigen is as yet unknown. This sample also appeared in a second study, on yellow fever vaccine responses in identical twins. That paper states: Reportedly, twins showed a vaccine T cell response that looked partly convergent and partly personalized.

The sequence was collected from a woman aged 18-30 years in good health. Sequenced sample: PBMCs. The rearrangement links TRBV29-1 to TRBJ2-3; maybe TRBD2 (5 bases). The CDR3 nucleotides read TGCAGCGTTGAAAAATTAGCGATGAGCACAGATACGCAGTATTTT. This sequence encodes CSVEKLAMSTDTQYF.